The clone carrying this T cell receptor beta chain was detected only a few times. Its antigen is not known. TCRdb reanalysed the RT-PCR reads using MiXCR and keeps one entry per CDR3 protein. Of 500,000 or so distinct CDR3 sequences listed, more than 15% were seen once; the top ten hold roughly 3.1%. Germline V gene sequence: CDR1 DFQATT, CDR2 SNEGSKA (reference sequence). The CDR3 length is 15 residues. V lost 0 bases to trimming and J lost 0 bases, with 11 bases between them. The source of the sample is a study of response to subunit inactivated influenza vaccine. Study observations and caveats: Few additional T cells are recruited per seasonal influenza vaccination, authors suggested.

The TCR sequence derives from a man aged 45-69 years who received an inactivated influenza vaccine. V gene TRBV20-1 combines with J gene TRBJ1-2, with D possibly TRBD1 on 6 matching bases. This sample comprised CD4+ T cells sorted from PBMCs, obtained around 2 years after vaccination. CDR3 loop: CSARDQTGSNYGYTF. The CDR3 region has the DNA TGCAGTGCTAGAGACCAGACAGGTTCTAACTATGGCTACACCTTC.